Below, 4 T cell receptor beta chains from the same sample are listed, as sequenced in a study of blood T cell repertoires in COVID-19. Produced via immunoSEQ multiplex PCR; TCRdb's table is partial and in-frame only. The table records about 170,000 clones, over 80% of them present only once. Sequenced material: PBMCs or T cells enriched from blood (not recorded which). The receptors come from a woman aged 50 to 60 who had recovered from COVID-19.

This chain joins TRBV5-1 and TRBJ1-5, with D tentatively TRBD1 (5 bases). The CDR3 consists of 13 residues. Between the trimmed V and J ends, which lost 4 bases and 5 bases, there was a span of 10 bases. Germline CDR1 reads SGHRS; CDR2 reads YFSETQ. DNA for the CDR3: TGCGCCAGCAGCATCCAAGGGGATCAGCCCCAGCATTTT. Translation gives CASSIQGDQPQHF.

The chain carries TRBV2 and TRBJ2-2; 9 bases line up with TRBD1. There are 15 residues in the CDR3. Germline-derived CDR1 and CDR2 are SNHLY and FYNNEI. The V segment lost 1 base and the J segment 5 bases; nucleotides outside the gene matches: 2. CDR3 loop: CASSEGQGGTGELFF. CDR3 bases: TGTGCCAGCAGTGAAGGACAGGGGGGAACCGGGGAGCTGTTTTTT. The full variable domain, in which reference TRBV2 and TRBJ2-2 provide the parts outside the CDR3, is EPEVTQTPSHQVTQMGQEVILRCVPISNHLYFYWYRQILGQKVEFLVSFYNNEISEKSEIFDDQFSVERPDGSNFTLKIRSTKLEDSAMYFCASSEGQGGTGELFFGEGSRLTVL.

The chain employs TRBV11-2 and TRBJ2-2; tentative D call: TRBD2 (6 bases). The CDR3 contains 16 residues. Deletions cut 8 bases from V and 2 bases from J, with 18 bases between. From germline, CDR1 is SGHAT and CDR2 FQNNGV. DNA of the CDR3: TGTGCCAGCTCGCTTATTGCGGGGACCAACACCGGGGAGCTGTTTTTT. It yields the protein CASSLIAGTNTGELFF.

The chain is built from TRBV18 and TRBJ1-2; the match to TRBD1 covers 9 bases. This CDR3 spans 16 amino acids. The germline V gene encodes CDR1 KGHSH and CDR2 LQKENI. V lost 5 bases to trimming and J lost 4 bases; unmatched junction nucleotides: 11. In DNA, the CDR3 is TGTGCCAGCTCAAATTATCCGGGACAGGGCAGCTATGGCTACACCTTC. Translation: CASSNYPGQGSYGYTF.